The clone carrying this TCR beta chain was observed a single time. The sample belongs to a study of technical replicates of blood from a handful of donors. Profiled with immunoSEQ multiplex PCR; TCRdb holds only in-frame clones, not every one. The sample consists of some 11,000 clones, about 94% of them appearing once. The CDR3 loop spans 14 amino acids. Germline lookup yields CDR1 MNHEY and CDR2 SVGAGI. J gave up 8 bases and V 6 bases, and 11 bases lay outside the gene matches. Sequenced: PBMCs. The origin of this receptor is a human donor in good health. The chain links TRBV6-5 to TRBJ1-2, with 8 bases identical to TRBD1. In nucleotides, the CDR3 is TGTGCCAGCAGAAGACAGGGGTTAGATGGCGGCTACACCTTC. Translating gives CASRRQGLDGGYTF.